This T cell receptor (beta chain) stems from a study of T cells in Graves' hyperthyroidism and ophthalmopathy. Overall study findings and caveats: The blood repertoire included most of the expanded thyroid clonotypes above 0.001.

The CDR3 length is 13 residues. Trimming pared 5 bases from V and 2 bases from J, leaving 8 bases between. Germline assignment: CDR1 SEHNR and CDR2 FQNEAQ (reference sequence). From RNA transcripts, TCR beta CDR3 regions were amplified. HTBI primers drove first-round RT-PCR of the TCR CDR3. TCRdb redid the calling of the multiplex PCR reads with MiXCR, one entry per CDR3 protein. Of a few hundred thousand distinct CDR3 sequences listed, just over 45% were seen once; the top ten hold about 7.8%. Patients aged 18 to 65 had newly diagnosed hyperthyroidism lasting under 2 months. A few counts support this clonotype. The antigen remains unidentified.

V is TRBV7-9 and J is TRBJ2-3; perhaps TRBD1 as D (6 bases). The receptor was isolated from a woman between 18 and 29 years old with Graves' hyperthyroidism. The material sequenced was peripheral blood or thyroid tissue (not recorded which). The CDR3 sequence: CASSRDNTDTQYF. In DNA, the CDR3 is TGTGCCAGCAGCAGGGACAACACAGATACGCAGTATTTT. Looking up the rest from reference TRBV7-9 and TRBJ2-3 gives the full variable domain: DTGVSQNPRHKITKRGQNVTFRCDPISEHNRLYWYRQTLGQGPEFLTYFQNEAQLEKSRLLSDRFSAERPKGSFSTLEIQRTEQGDSAMYLCASSRDNTDTQYFGPGTRLTVL.